This T cell receptor (beta chain) was identified in a study of immune heterogeneity within non-small cell lung tumors. Study details: In total, the tumors were 4 squamous cell carcinomas, approximately ten non-squamous carcinomas and 1 not otherwise specified. The study's findings and limits: There were identical dominant CDR3 beta clonotypes recurring across tumor sites within a patient, together with site-unique high-frequency clones.

V lost 3 bases and J 7 bases, leaving 22 bases between the germline ends. Germline CDR1 MDHEN, CDR2 SYDVKM. This CDR3 spans 18 amino acids. Using 32 V and 13 J primers, multiplex PCR amplified TCR beta CDR3. One entry per CDR3 protein, called by TCRdb with MiXCR from the multiplex PCR reads. The data contain around 3,000 distinct CDR3 sequences, under 55% of them seen just once; the ten biggest clones take up approximately 50%. Genomic DNA from bulk tumor acted as the template, and 600 ng was loaded per sample. Several far-apart biopsies were taken per primary tumor during surgery. Untreated, newly diagnosed non-small cell lung cancer patients underwent curative surgery. Having surgery with curative intent, the donors were patients newly diagnosed with non-small cell lung cancer. About this clonotype: The antigen remains unidentified.

This clonotype originated in a man in his 60s with non-small cell lung cancer. This chain uses TRBV28 with TRBJ1-6, with a weak D call TRBD1 (5 bases). The material sequenced was lung tumor tissue. CDR3 residues: CASSFPARGRTQNSPLHF. CDR3 nucleotides: TGTGCCAGCAGTTTTCCCGCGAGGGGCCGAACCCAAAATTCACCCCTCCACTTT.